This TCR beta chain is drawn from a study of blood T cell repertoires in COVID-19. The overall study: Sites in the United States, Italy and Spain provided acute and convalescent COVID-19 samples.

The germline V gene has CDR1 MNHEY and CDR2 SVGAGI. This CDR3 is 13 amino acids long. V lost 7 bases to trimming and J lost 6 bases; unmatched junction nucleotides: 6. Per the original methods: How many nucleated cells were present was estimated from reference gene primer amplification. Sequencing used immunoSEQ multiplex PCR; TCRdb keeps in-frame clones, though not all of them. V, J and clone size are those of that table, while D and trimming were read from the DNA. This repertoire shows about 290,000 clones, about 85% found once; its top ten account for 4.1%. The sample was peripheral blood. The clonotype comes from a woman between 45 and 60 years old with active or convalescent COVID-19. The V gene is TRBV6-5, the J gene TRBJ2-1; 7 nucleotides match TRBD1. DNA for the CDR3: TGTGCCAGCACCTTTTCAGGGGGCAATGAGCAGTTCTTC. Translation: CASTFSGGNEQFF.